The source of this T cell receptor beta chain is a study of blood T cell repertoires in COVID-19. Across the study: Samples came from the United States, Italy and Spain, spanning acute and convalescent COVID-19. The analysed material was cDNA or gDNA that came from T cells, B-cell-depleted T cells, or PBMCs.

In the original workflow: For nucleated cells, counts were estimated from reference gene primer amplification. Data came from immunoSEQ multiplex PCR; TCRdb stores just in-frame clones and leaves some out. Clone size and the V and J calls come from that table; the DNA yielded D and trimming. Seen here are about 270,000 clones, approximately 81% observed once, and the top ten hold about 3.4%. CDR3 length: 13 amino acids. V was cut by 2 bases and J by 3 bases, with 7 bases left in between. The sequencing input was peripheral blood. The rearrangement uses TRBV12-3 or TRBV12-4 and TRBJ1-1; D is ambiguous. The receptor comes from a woman under 30 with acute or convalescent COVID-19. Written as DNA, the CDR3 is TGTGCCAGCAGTTTAAACATTTACACTGAAGCTTTCTTT. The encoded protein is CASSLNIYTEAFF.